Below are 10 T cell receptor beta chains sequenced from a single sample in a study of blood T cell repertoires in COVID-19. This table comes from immunoSEQ multiplex PCR, and its TCRdb copy is limited to in-frame clones, with some not included. Here the sample spans 200,000 to 250,000 clones, roughly 80% being singletons. Sequencing was done on a sample of peripheral blood. Source of these receptors: an older man with acute or convalescent COVID-19.

The chain uses TRBV7-9 and TRBJ2-1; D might be TRBD2 (5 bases). There are 12 residues in the CDR3. Trimming cost V 5 bases and J 15 bases, with 17 bases left between them. Germline V gene data show CDR1 as SEHNR and CDR2 as FQNEAQ (reference sequence). CDR3 amino acids: CASSPPDGISFF. The CDR3 region has the DNA TGTGCCAGCAGCCCCCCGGACGGGATATCGTTCTTC.

The CDR3 here is CATGSRGDTGELFF. CDR3 coding DNA: TGTGCCACAGGAAGCAGGGGCGACACCGGGGAGCTGTTTTTT. V usage is TRBV6-5 and J usage is TRBJ2-2, with D possibly TRBD1 on 6 matching bases. The ends were cut back, 10 bases at V and 3 bases at J, with 15 bases in the middle. The CDR3 spans 14 residues. In germline, CDR1 is MNHEY, CDR2 SVGAGI.

The chain is built from TRBV5-1 and TRBJ1-2; a possible D gene is TRBD1 (6 bases). CDR3 length: 14 residues. CDR1 is SGHRS and CDR2 is YFSETQ in the germline V gene. Trimming shortened V by 3 bases and J by 4 bases, and 13 bases separated the two germline ends. The CDR3 protein is CASSSLQGSYGYTF. The CDR3 region has the DNA TGCGCCAGCAGCTCACTACAGGGTTCCTATGGCTACACCTTC.

This clone was seen many times. This chain joins TRBV19 and TRBJ1-2, with no clear D. V shed 10 bases and J shed 1 base, with 13 bases lying between them. CDR1 is LNHDA, CDR2 SQIVND, per germline (reference sequence). The CDR3 is 13 residues long. CDR3 bases: TGTGCCACTAAGAGAGGGTTTAACTATGGCTACACCTTC. Its translation: CATKRGFNYGYTF.

The chain couples TRBV18 to TRBJ1-1; 9 nucleotides line up with TRBD1. J lost 0 bases, V lost 7 bases, and 6 bases had no gene match. The CDR3 is made up of 15 amino acids. CDR1 and CDR2 from the germline V gene are KGHSH and LQKENI. The CDR3 reads CASYRDRAMNTEAFF. The CDR3, as DNA: TGTGCCAGCTACCGGGACAGGGCGATGAACACTGAAGCTTTCTTT.

The chain recombines TRBV2 with TRBJ2-7; the D gene is possibly TRBD2 (5 bases). The V gene lost 2 bases and the J gene lost 0 bases, with 11 bases spanning the gap. The CDR3 runs 15 residues. Germline CDR1 and CDR2: SNHLY and FYNNEI. The CDR3 sequence: CASSEPGFSSYEQYF. The DNA of the CDR3 is TGTGCCAGCAGTGAACCGGGGTTCAGCTCCTACGAGCAGTACTTC.

The chain has TRBV9 and TRBJ1-2; D not certain. Trimming cost V 4 bases and J 8 bases, with 21 bases left between them. The CDR3 runs to 15 residues. Germline lookup yields CDR1 SGDLS and CDR2 YYNGEE. CDR3 nucleotides: TGTGCCAGCAGCCCCCGGTCTCTTGACACGTCCGGCTACACCTTC. Its translation: CASSPRSLDTSGYTF.

The chain combines TRBV6-5 with TRBJ2-7, with a weak D call TRBD1 (5 bases). Germline V gene sequence: CDR1 MNHEY, CDR2 SVGAGI. This CDR3 contains 14 residues. The ends were cut back, 6 bases at V and 1 base at J, with 13 bases in the middle. For the CDR3, the DNA is TGTGCCAGCAGACATGGAGACAGTTCCTACGAGCAGTACTTC. Protein sequence: CASRHGDSSYEQYF.

The V and J genes are TRBV11-1 and TRBJ2-7, with 8 nucleotides matching TRBD1. Germline values: CDR1 SGHAT, CDR2 FQDESV (reference sequence). The ends lost 3 bases at V and 0 bases at J; junction bases unmatched: 7. The CDR3 is 16 amino acids. In nucleotides, the CDR3 is TGTGCCAGCAGCTTTGGGGCAGGGGGCCACTCCTACGAGCAGTACTTC. Its translation: CASSFGAGGHSYEQYF.

This clone was counted once. The chain is built from TRBV7-2 and TRBJ2-7; D may be TRBD2 (6 bases). Germline CDR1 and CDR2: SGHTA and FQGNSA. This CDR3 is 15 amino acids long. V lost 5 bases, J lost 0 bases, and 14 bases lay in between. CDR3 nucleotide sequence: TGTGCCAGCAGCGTAGGACTATTAAGCTCCTACGAGCAGTACTTC. Protein product: CASSVGLLSSYEQYF.